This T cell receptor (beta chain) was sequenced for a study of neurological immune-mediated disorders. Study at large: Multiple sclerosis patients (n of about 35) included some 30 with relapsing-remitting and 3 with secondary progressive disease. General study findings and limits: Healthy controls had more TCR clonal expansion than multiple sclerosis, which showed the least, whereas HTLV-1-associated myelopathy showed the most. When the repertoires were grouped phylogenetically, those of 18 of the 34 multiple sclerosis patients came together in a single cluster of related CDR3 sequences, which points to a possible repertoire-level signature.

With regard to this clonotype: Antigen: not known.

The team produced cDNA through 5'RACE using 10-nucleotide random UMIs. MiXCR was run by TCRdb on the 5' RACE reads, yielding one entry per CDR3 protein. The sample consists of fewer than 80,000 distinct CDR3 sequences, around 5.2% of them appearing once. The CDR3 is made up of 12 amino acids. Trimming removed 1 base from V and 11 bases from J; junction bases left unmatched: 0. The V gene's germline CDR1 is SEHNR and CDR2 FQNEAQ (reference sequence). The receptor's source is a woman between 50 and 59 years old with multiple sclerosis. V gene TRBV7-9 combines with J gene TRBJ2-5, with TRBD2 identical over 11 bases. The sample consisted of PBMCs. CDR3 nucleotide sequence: TGTGCCAGCAGCTTAGGACTAGCGGGGCAGTACTTC. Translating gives CASSLGLAGQYF.